A selection of T cell receptor beta chains follows, all from one sample in a study of blood T cell repertoires in COVID-19. Clones were sequenced by immunoSEQ multiplex PCR, and TCRdb holds only the in-frame ones, with some missing. The data contain some 190,000 clones, around 80% of them singletons. Material: peripheral blood. These receptors were obtained from a woman aged 60-70 years with COVID-19, enrolled during active disease. Each CDR3 is given with its conserved first and last residue. The D gene is left open where the match is weak. Clone size is not always given. Where it is, it says once, few, many or a class for expanded clones.

J gene	clone size	V gene	D gene	CDR3 length	CDR3 protein	CDR3 DNA
TRBJ2-1	NA	TRBV4-1	NA	12	CASSQAGHGRFF	TGCGCCAGCAGCCAGGCCGGACACGGCCGGTTCTTC
TRBJ2-7	NA	TRBV27	TRBD2	15	CASSAWTSGTHEQYF	TGTGCCAGCAGTGCCTGGACTAGCGGAACGCACGAGCAGTACTTC
TRBJ2-6	NA	TRBV28	NA	17	CASSQEQGMPGANVLTF	TGTGCCAGCAGTCAGGAACAGGGTATGCCTGGGGCCAACGTCCTGACTTTC
TRBJ1-4	NA	TRBV29-1	NA	14	CSVGEQGESGKLFF	TGCAGCGTGGGGGAACAGGGTGAATCTGGAAAACTGTTTTTT
TRBJ2-1	NA	TRBV7-3	NA	12	CASSRPGGEQFF	TGTGCCAGCAGCCGACCCGGCGGTGAGCAGTTCTTC
TRBJ1-5	NA	TRBV3-1/TRBV3-2	NA	15	CASSHGGTINQPQHF	TGTGCCAGCAGCCACGGTGGGACAATTAATCAGCCCCAGCATTTT
TRBJ1-4	NA	TRBV6-7	TRBD1	15	CASGHRGRTNEKLFF	TGTGCCAGCGGGCACAGGGGGCGAACTAATGAAAAACTGTTTTTT
TRBJ1-6	NA	TRBV7-6	TRBD1	13	CASRTGENSPLHF	TGTGCCAGCCGGACAGGGGAAAATTCACCCCTCCACTTT
TRBJ2-2	NA	TRBV2	NA	13	CASSEARYGELFF	TGTGCCAGCAGTGAAGCGCGCTACGGGGAGCTGTTTTTT
TRBJ1-2	NA	TRBV5-4	NA	12	CASSLSGEGYTF	TGTGCCAGCAGCTTATCAGGGGAGGGCTACACCTTC
TRBJ1-2	NA	TRBV10-1	NA	17	CASSERGSRKKNYGYTF	TGCGCCAGCAGTGAGAGGGGCAGCCGTAAAAAAAACTATGGCTACACCTTC
TRBJ2-2	NA	TRBV5-5	NA	14	CASSWGTNTGELFF	TGTGCCAGCAGCTGGGGGACTAACACCGGGGAGCTGTTTTTT
TRBJ2-2	NA	TRBV4-1	NA	16	CASSQPHGQGPGELFF	TGCGCCAGCAGCCAGCCTCACGGCCAGGGGCCCGGGGAGCTGTTTTTT
TRBJ1-2	NA	TRBV6-6	TRBD1	15	CASSWGTEANYGYTF	TGTGCCAGCAGTTGGGGGACAGAAGCTAACTATGGCTACACCTTC
TRBJ2-7	NA	TRBV4-3	NA	17	CASSQAHGAEASYEQYF	TGCGCCAGCAGCCAAGCCCACGGCGCTGAGGCTTCCTACGAGCAGTACTTC
TRBJ2-7	NA	TRBV9	NA	15	CASSVEGQGGYEQYF	TGTGCCAGCAGCGTAGAAGGCCAAGGGGGCTACGAGCAGTACTTC
TRBJ2-7	NA	TRBV28	TRBD1	14	CASSLRGQGREQYF	TGTGCCAGCAGTTTAAGGGGACAGGGCAGAGAGCAGTACTTC
TRBJ2-3	NA	TRBV28	TRBD2	15	CASRPRGGGTDTQYF	TGTGCCAGCAGACCTCGGGGGGGTGGGACAGATACGCAGTATTTT
TRBJ1-4	NA	TRBV11-2	TRBD1	14	CASSRDRVNEKLFF	TGTGCCAGCAGCCGGGACAGGGTTAATGAAAAACTGTTTTTT
TRBJ1-6	few	TRBV27	NA	12	CASSFNNSPLHF	TGTGCCAGCAGTTTTAATAATTCACCCCTCCACTTT
TRBJ2-3	NA	TRBV14	NA	13	CASSQIVTDTQYF	TGTGCCAGCAGCCAAATCGTCACAGATACGCAGTATTTT
TRBJ2-1	NA	TRBV5-1	TRBD2	15	CATATSGGSYNEQFF	TGCGCCACCGCTACTAGCGGTGGTTCCTACAATGAGCAGTTCTTC
TRBJ1-2	many	TRBV20-1	TRBD1	11	CSATRGLGYTF	TGCAGTGCTACCAGGGGGCTCGGCTACACCTTC
TRBJ2-3	NA	TRBV7-2	TRBD1	16	CASSPTGAKPPHTQYF	TGTGCCAGCAGCCCCACAGGGGCCAAGCCCCCCCATACGCAGTATTTT
TRBJ1-5	NA	TRBV29-1	TRBD1	13	CSVGRGLNQPQHF	TGCAGCGTTGGCAGGGGGCTCAATCAGCCCCAGCATTTT
TRBJ1-1	NA	TRBV7-3	NA	19	CASSSQKGRGPRYVFEAFF	TGTGCCAGCAGCTCCCAAAAGGGTAGGGGCCCGCGCTACGTATTTGAAGCTTTCTTT
TRBJ2-5	NA	TRBV14	TRBD2	17	CASSQGLLAGTQETQYF	TGTGCCAGCAGCCAAGGGCTCCTAGCGGGGACCCAAGAGACCCAGTACTTC
TRBJ2-5	few	TRBV11-3	TRBD1	16	CASSLGNRGSQETQYF	TGTGCCAGCAGCTTAGGGAACAGGGGATCGCAAGAGACCCAGTACTTC
TRBJ1-2	NA	TRBV4-2	NA	14	CASSQDRGDYGYTF	TGTGCCAGCAGCCAAGATAGGGGCGACTATGGCTACACCTTC
TRBJ2-1	NA	TRBV7-9	TRBD2	15	CASSLDGGVINEQFF	TGTGCCAGCAGCTTAGACGGGGGGGTAATAAATGAGCAGTTCTTC
TRBJ1-2	NA	TRBV2	TRBD1	14	CASRADRDSYGYTF	TGTGCCAGCAGAGCGGACAGGGACTCCTATGGCTACACCTTC
TRBJ2-2	NA	TRBV6-5	NA	14	CASRETPNTGELFF	TGTGCCAGCAGGGAGACTCCCAACACCGGGGAGCTGTTTTTT
TRBJ1-1	NA	TRBV19	NA	15	CASSIRTRADTEAFF	TGTGCCAGTAGTATAAGGACAAGGGCTGACACTGAAGCTTTCTTT
TRBJ1-1	NA	TRBV5-1	NA	15	CASSLSRGENTEAFF	TGCGCCAGCAGCTTGTCACGCGGGGAGAACACTGAAGCTTTCTTT
TRBJ1-2	once	TRBV4-2	TRBD1	18	CASSHPRDRGDRFYGYTF	TGTGCCAGCAGCCACCCGCGGGACAGGGGAGATAGATTCTATGGCTACACCTTC
TRBJ1-2	NA	TRBV12-3/TRBV12-4	NA	13	CASSPARAYGYTF	TGTGCCAGCAGCCCCGCCAGGGCCTATGGCTACACCTTC
TRBJ1-2	NA	TRBV7-3	TRBD1	16	CASSLGGQGADYGYTF	TGTGCCAGCAGCTTAGGGGGACAGGGGGCCGACTATGGCTACACCTTC
TRBJ1-5	few	TRBV28	NA	13	CASGGGSNQPQHF	TGTGCCAGCGGCGGAGGCAGCAATCAGCCCCAGCATTTT
TRBJ1-5	NA	TRBV6-2/TRBV6-3	TRBD1	14	CASSYHDRDQPQHF	TGTGCCAGCAGTTATCACGACAGGGATCAGCCCCAGCATTTT
TRBJ2-1	NA	TRBV19	NA	13	CASSIGTWNEQFF	TGTGCCAGTAGTATAGGGACTTGGAATGAGCAGTTCTTC
TRBJ2-2	NA	TRBV28	NA	15	CASSPNRDTYGELFF	TGTGCCAGCAGTCCGAACCGGGACACCTACGGGGAGCTGTTTTTT
TRBJ1-4	NA	TRBV28	NA	17	CASSPDLGPATNEKLFF	TGTGCCAGCAGTCCTGACCTGGGGCCTGCAACTAATGAAAAACTGTTTTTT
TRBJ2-1	NA	TRBV5-4	TRBD2	16	CASSSPGSGREDEQFF	TGTGCCAGCAGCTCCCCCGGTAGCGGGAGGGAGGATGAGCAGTTCTTC
TRBJ2-1	NA	TRBV5-1	NA	14	CASSLARNYNEQFF	TGCGCCAGCAGCTTGGCCAGGAACTACAATGAGCAGTTCTTC
TRBJ2-7	NA	TRBV11-3	NA	13	CASSARPQREQYF	TGTGCCAGCAGCGCGCGGCCTCAGCGGGAGCAGTACTTC
TRBJ1-1	once	TRBV20-1	NA	13	CSASAGGLTLAFF	TGCAGTGCTAGTGCTGGGGGCCTTACCCTGGCTTTCTTT
TRBJ2-7	NA	TRBV6-5	NA	13	CASSYSSRYEQYF	TGTGCCAGCAGTTATAGCAGCCGCTACGAGCAGTACTTC
TRBJ2-2	NA	TRBV19	TRBD1	14	CASSITGGTGELFF	TGTGCCAGTAGTATTACAGGGGGTACCGGGGAGCTGTTTTTT
TRBJ1-2	NA	TRBV5-8	NA	16	CASSMYRQPRPPGYTF	TGTGCCAGCAGCATGTACCGACAGCCACGTCCGCCAGGCTACACCTTC
TRBJ2-1	few	TRBV7-2	TRBD2	16	CASSSDGTRGRSEQFF	TGTGCCAGCAGCAGTGACGGGACTAGGGGACGGAGTGAGCAGTTCTTC
TRBJ2-7	NA	TRBV6-1	TRBD2	15	CASSERASGSYEQYF	TGTGCCAGCAGTGAAAGGGCTAGCGGTTCCTACGAGCAGTACTTC
TRBJ1-2	NA	TRBV30	NA	14	CAWKRQGWSYGYTF	TGTGCCTGGAAACGGCAGGGATGGAGCTATGGCTACACCTTC
TRBJ2-2	NA	TRBV4-2	NA	16	CASSPTPTGNTGELFF	TGTGCCAGCAGTCCTACTCCGACGGGAAACACCGGGGAGCTGTTTTTT